Listed here are 7 T cell receptor beta chains from one sample, sequenced in a study of blood T cell repertoires in COVID-19. Libraries were prepared by immunoSEQ multiplex PCR; TCRdb keeps only in-frame clonotypes and omits some of them. In the table there are around 200,000 clones, around 78% of which are singletons. Sequences were obtained from peripheral blood. These receptors were collected from a woman older than 75 with active or convalescent COVID-19.

This chain links TRBV18 with TRBJ2-4; the D is unclear. Germline V gene data show CDR1 as KGHSH and CDR2 as LQKENI. V lost 3 bases, J lost 6 bases, and 21 bases lay in between. The CDR3 totals 17 residues. CDR3 nucleotide sequence: TGTGCCAGCTCACCTGGGCCCTTATCCAGGAATGGAAACATTCAGTACTTC. Translation gives CASSPGPLSRNGNIQYF.

The rearrangement joins TRBV19 to TRBJ2-1, with TRBD1 matching over 7 bases. CDR1 and CDR2 (germline): LNHDA, SQIVND (reference sequence). CDR3 size: 15 residues. V shed 3 bases, J shed 5 bases, and the junction held 7 bases outside the gene matches. CDR3 protein: CASSISQGVHNEQFF. Written as DNA, the CDR3 is TGTGCCAGTAGTATTAGTCAGGGGGTCCACAATGAGCAGTTCTTC.

The J gene is TRBJ2-7, the V gene TRBV4-2, with D hard to call. The CDR3 spans 14 residues. CDR1 is LGHNA, CDR2 YNFKEQ, per germline. Trimming took 2 bases from V and 3 from J, leaving 11 bases between them. CDR3 loop: CASSQTRLHYEQYF. The DNA for the CDR3 is TGTGCCAGCAGCCAAACAAGACTCCACTACGAGCAGTACTTC.

The chain joins TRBV19 to TRBJ2-3; 9 bases map to TRBD2. V trimming: 5 bases; J trimming: 2 bases; junction bases outside the gene matches: 5. The CDR3 runs to 15 residues. Germline V gene data show CDR1 as LNHDA and CDR2 as SQIVND (reference sequence). The CDR3 protein is CASSPLAGVTDTQYF. CDR3 nucleotide sequence: TGTGCCAGTAGTCCGTTAGCGGGGGTCACAGATACGCAGTATTTT.

The rearrangement uses TRBV9 and TRBJ1-2; D possibly corresponds to TRBD1 (6 bases). Per the germline V gene, CDR1 is SGDLS and CDR2 is YYNGEE. V lost 3 bases to trimming and J lost 4 bases, with 16 bases between them. The CDR3 contains 15 residues. The CDR3 is CASSARKDRSYGYTF. DNA of the CDR3: TGTGCCAGCAGCGCTAGGAAGGACAGAAGCTATGGCTACACCTTC.

The chain joins TRBV14 to TRBJ1-1; 7 bases fit TRBD1. This CDR3 region has 19 residues. The germline V gene has CDR1 SGHDN and CDR2 FVKESK. After removal of 8 bases from V and 1 base from J, the junction contained 22 bases not matched to a gene. The CDR3 DNA sequence: TGTGCCAGCCCAAATAACAGCCGGAACAGGGGTCCTAAGAACACTGAAGCTTTCTTT. It codes for CASPNNSRNRGPKNTEAFF. Together with reference TRBV14 and TRBJ1-1, the CDR3 gives the full variable domain: EAGVTQFPSHSVIEKGQTVTLRCDPISGHDNLYWYRRVMGKEIKFLLHFVKESKQDESGMPNNRFLAERTGGTYSTLKVQPAELEDSGVYFCASPNNSRNRGPKNTEAFFGQGTRLTVV.

Of note for this clone: The same CDR3 is also encoded by other DNA sequences in this sample. The V call is TRBV28, the J call TRBJ2-7, with D uncertain. CDR1 is MDHEN, CDR2 SYDVKM, per germline. The CDR3 consists of 12 residues. V lost 4 bases, J lost 1 base, and 5 bases lay in between. The CDR3 DNA follows: TGTGCCAGCAGTTCCCAGTCCTACGAGCAGTACTTC. This translates into CASSSQSYEQYF. Looking up the rest from reference TRBV28 and TRBJ2-7 gives the full variable domain: DVKVTQSSRYLVKRTGEKVFLECVQDMDHENMFWYRQDPGLGLRLIYFSYDVKMKEKGDIPEGYSVSREKKERFSLILESASTNQTSMYLCASSSQSYEQYFGPGTRLTVT.